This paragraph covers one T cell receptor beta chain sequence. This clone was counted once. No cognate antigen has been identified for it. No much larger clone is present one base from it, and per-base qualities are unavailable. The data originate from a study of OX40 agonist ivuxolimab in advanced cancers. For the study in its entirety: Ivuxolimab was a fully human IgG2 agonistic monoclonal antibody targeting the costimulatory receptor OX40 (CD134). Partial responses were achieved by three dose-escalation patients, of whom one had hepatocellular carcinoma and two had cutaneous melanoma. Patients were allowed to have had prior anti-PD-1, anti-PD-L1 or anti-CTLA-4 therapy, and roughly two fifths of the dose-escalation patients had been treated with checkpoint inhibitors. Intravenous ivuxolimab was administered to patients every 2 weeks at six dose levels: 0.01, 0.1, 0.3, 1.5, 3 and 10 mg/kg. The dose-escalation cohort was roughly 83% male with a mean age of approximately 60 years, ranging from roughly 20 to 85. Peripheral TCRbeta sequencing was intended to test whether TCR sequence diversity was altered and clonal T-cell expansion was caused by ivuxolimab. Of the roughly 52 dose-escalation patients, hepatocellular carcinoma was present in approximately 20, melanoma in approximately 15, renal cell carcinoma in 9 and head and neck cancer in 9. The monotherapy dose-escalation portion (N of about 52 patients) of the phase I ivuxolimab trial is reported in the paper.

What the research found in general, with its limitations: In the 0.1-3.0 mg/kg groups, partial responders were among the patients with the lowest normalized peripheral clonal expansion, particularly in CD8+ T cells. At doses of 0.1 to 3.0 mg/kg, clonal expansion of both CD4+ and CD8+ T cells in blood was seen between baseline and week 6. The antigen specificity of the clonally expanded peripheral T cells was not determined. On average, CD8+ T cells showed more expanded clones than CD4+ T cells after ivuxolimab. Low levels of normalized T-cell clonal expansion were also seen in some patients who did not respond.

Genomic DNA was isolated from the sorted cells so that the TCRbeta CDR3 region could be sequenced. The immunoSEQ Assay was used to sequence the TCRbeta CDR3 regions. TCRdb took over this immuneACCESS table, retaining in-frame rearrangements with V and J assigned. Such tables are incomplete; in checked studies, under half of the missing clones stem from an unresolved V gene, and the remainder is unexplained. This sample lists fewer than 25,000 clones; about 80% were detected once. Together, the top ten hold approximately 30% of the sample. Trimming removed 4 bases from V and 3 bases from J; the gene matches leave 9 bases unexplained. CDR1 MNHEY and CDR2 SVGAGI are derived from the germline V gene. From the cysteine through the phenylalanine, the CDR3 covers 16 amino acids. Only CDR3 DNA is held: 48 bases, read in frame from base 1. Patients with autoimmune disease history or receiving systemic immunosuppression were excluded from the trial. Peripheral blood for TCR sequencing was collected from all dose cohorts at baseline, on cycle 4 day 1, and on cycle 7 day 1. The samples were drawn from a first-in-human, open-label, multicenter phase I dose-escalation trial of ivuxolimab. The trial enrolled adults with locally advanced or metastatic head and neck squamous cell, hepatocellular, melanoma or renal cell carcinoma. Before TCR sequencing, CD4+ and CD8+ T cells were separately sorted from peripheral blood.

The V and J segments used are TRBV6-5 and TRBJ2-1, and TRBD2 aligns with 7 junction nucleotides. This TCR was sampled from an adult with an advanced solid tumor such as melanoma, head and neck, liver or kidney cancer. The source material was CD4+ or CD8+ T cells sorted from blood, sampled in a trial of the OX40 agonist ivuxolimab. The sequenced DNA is TGTGCCAGCAGTTTCGCGACCGGGACTAACTACAATGAGCAGTTCTTC. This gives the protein CASSFATGTNYNEQFF.